The T cell receptor (beta chain) under discussion was sequenced for a study of glioma-infiltrating T cells after dendritic cell vaccination. At the level of the study: At biweekly intervals, patients got three intradermal dendritic cell vaccine injections.

Sequencing used immunoSEQ multiplex PCR; TCRdb keeps in-frame clones, though not all of them. The sample carries approximately 110,000 clones, 90% recorded once. Documented time point: after dendritic cell vaccination, including at tumor progression/relapse. The ends were cut back, 4 bases at V and 5 bases at J, with 14 bases in the middle. Germline CDR1 is SNHLY and CDR2 is FYNNEI. This CDR3 spans 14 amino acids. This TCR came from a human donor with glioblastoma. The V gene is TRBV2, the J gene TRBJ1-2, with no clear D. This specimen was blood, taken after dendritic cell vaccination. CDR3 sequence reads: CASSGDLGEYGYTF. The CDR3 nucleotides read TGTGCCAGCAGTGGTGACCTTGGGGAGTATGGCTACACCTTC.